One T cell receptor beta chain is described in this entry. The data originate from a study of shared clonotypes between healthy human individuals. Each cell subset's genomic DNA was divided evenly among several immunoSEQ plates. Each PCR replicate run on unsorted PBMC took in approximately 300 ng DNA, tens of thousands of T cell genomes. Sequenced by immunoSEQ multiplex PCR; TCRdb stores in-frame clones only, minus some. Of about half a million clones listed, 70% to 80% are singletons. CDR1 and CDR2 (germline): MRHNA, SNTAGT. CDR3 length: 14 amino acids. Trimming at V came to 6 bases and at J to 4 bases, leaving 3 bases not matched to a gene.

The clonotype comes from a woman between 40 and 55 years old in good health. Some clones in this sample may be carry-over from other donors' samples. Sequencing was done on a sample of PBMCs. The chain combines TRBV6-4 with TRBJ2-1, with 10 bases that match TRBD2. The CDR3 DNA reads as TGTGCCAGCAGCGCGACTAGCGGGTACAATGAGCAGTTCTTC. Protein: CASSATSGYNEQFF.